A single count supports the clone carrying this T cell receptor beta chain. The antigen is unknown. The data stem from a study of OX40 agonist ivuxolimab in advanced cancers. For the study at large: Ivuxolimab, which is an agonistic anti-OX40 (CD134) antibody, was administered to the patients. Whole-study findings and limits: CD4+ T cells averaged fewer expanded clones than CD8+ T cells. In a subset of nonresponders, normalized T-cell clonal expansion was also low. The study found among the lowest clonal expansion in partial responders at 0.1-3.0 mg/kg.

Clones were sequenced by immunoSEQ multiplex PCR, and TCRdb holds only the in-frame ones, with some missing. This repertoire shows 35,000 to 50,000 clones, about 88% found once; its top ten account for roughly an eighth. This clonotype was sampled from an adult with an advanced solid tumor such as melanoma, head and neck, liver or kidney cancer. The starting material was CD4+ or CD8+ T cells sorted from blood, obtained in a trial of the OX40 agonist ivuxolimab.

Here the CDR3 reads CAISESGGFNQPQHF. CDR3 nucleotides: TGTGCCATCAGTGAGTCCGGGGGCTTCAATCAGCCCCAGCATTTT. V is TRBV10-3 and J is TRBJ1-5; TRBD1 might be the D (6 bases). Germline-derived CDR1 and CDR2 are ENHRY and SYGVKD. Trimming stripped 0 bases from V and 3 bases from J, with 9 bases between. The CDR3 length is 15 residues.